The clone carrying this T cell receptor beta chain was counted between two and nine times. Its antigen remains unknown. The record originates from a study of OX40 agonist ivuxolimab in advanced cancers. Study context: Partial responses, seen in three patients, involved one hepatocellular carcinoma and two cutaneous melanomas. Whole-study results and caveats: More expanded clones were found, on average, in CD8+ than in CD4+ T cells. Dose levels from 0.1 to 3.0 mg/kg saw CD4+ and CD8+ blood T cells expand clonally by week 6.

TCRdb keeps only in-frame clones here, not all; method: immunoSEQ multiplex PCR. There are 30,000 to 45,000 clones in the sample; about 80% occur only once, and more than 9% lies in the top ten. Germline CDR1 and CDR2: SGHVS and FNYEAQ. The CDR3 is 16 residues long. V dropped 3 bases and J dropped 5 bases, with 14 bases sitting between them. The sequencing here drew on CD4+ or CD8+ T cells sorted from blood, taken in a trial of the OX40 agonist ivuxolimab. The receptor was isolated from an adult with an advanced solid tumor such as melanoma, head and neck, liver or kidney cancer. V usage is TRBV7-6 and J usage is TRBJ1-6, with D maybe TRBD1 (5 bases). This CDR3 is CASSLGPTRNNSPLHF. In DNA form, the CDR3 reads TGTGCCAGCAGCTTGGGACCAACCCGAAATAATTCACCCCTCCACTTT.